Sequencing of this T cell receptor beta chain was carried out in a study of blood T cell repertoires in COVID-19. Some clones are missing from TCRdb's copy, which holds only in-frame ones; the method was immunoSEQ multiplex PCR. The table lists around 480,000 clones, approximately 89% of them singletons. J was trimmed by 5 bases and V by 1 base; bases with no gene match: 1. The length of the CDR3 is 14 residues. Looked up from germline, CDR1 is SGHAT and CDR2 is FQNNGV. The receptor's source is a woman between 50 and 59 years old with COVID-19, enrolled during active disease. The sample taken for sequencing was peripheral blood. The chain is built from TRBV11-2 and TRBJ1-4; 7 nucleotides align to TRBD1. The CDR3 bases are TGTGCCAGCAGCTTAGCGACAGGGAATGAAAAACTGTTTTTT. Its protein product is CASSLATGNEKLFF.